The 27 T cell receptor beta chains below all came from one sample that was sequenced in a study of T cell clonality in common variable immunodeficiency. Study conclusions and caveats: Common variable immunodeficiency TCR beta sequences reportedly had fewer deletions and N-nucleotide insertions.

What these receptors recognize is not known. This table comes from immunoSEQ multiplex PCR, and its TCRdb copy is limited to in-frame clones, with some not included. The data show about 33,000 clones, none appearing only once, with over 5% held by the ten largest. The sequencing sample was made of peripheral blood mononuclear cells. All receptors derive from a human donor with common variable immunodeficiency.

The sample holds many counts of this clone. Other DNA sequences in the same sample also yield this CDR3. Incomplete CDR3 DNA: TGTGCCTGGAGTGTACAGGGAGATCAGCCC. Amino acid sequence: CAWSVQGDQP. Given in full, the CDR3 is CAWSVQGDQPQHF. V usage is TRBV30 and J usage is TRBJ1-5; TRBD1 might be the D (6 bases). The read halts 3 residues ahead of the CDR3 end, with the missing end drawn from the germline J gene. This CDR3 has 13 residues. Trimming cost V 0 bases and J 5 bases, with 8 bases left between them. The germline V gene encodes CDR1 GTSNPN and CDR2 SVGIG (reference sequence).

By share, this clone ranks as medium-sized. The read finishes 3 residues shy of the CDR3 end, and the germline J gene is used to complete it. The rearrangement uses TRBV29-1 and TRBJ2-3, with D tentatively TRBD1 (5 bases). This CDR3 has 12 residues. Per the germline V gene, CDR1 is SQVTM and CDR2 is ANQGSEA. V lost 3 bases and J 5 bases, leaving 9 bases between the germline ends. The DNA read from the CDR3 is TGCAGCGTTGAGATAGGGGTAGATACG. It translates to CSVEIGVDT. In full, the CDR3 reads CSVEIGVDTQYF.

This clone was observed at least ten times. The read ends 3 residues early relative to the CDR3; the germline J gene fills the gap. The J gene is TRBJ1-5, the V gene TRBV19, with a possible D match to TRBD1 (5 bases). The CDR3 has 14 residues. In germline, CDR1 is LNHDA, CDR2 SQIVND (reference sequence). The V gene lost 3 bases and the J gene lost 1 base, with 7 bases spanning the gap. The sequenced CDR3 bases are TGTGCCAGTAGTATTGGACACAGCAATCAGCCC. It yields the protein CASSIGHSNQP. The full CDR3 sequence reads CASSIGHSNQPQHF.

This clone was seen a few times. Coverage ceases 3 residues before the CDR3 finishes, and the germline J gene fills in the end. V usage is TRBV30 and J usage is TRBJ1-5, with D possibly TRBD1 on 5 matching bases. Germline lookup yields CDR1 GTSNPN and CDR2 SVGIG (reference sequence). Trimming took 3 bases from V and 7 from J, leaving 13 bases between them. This CDR3 comprises 13 residues. The sequenced CDR3 bases are TGTGCCTGGAGCGCAGAGGACAAGCAGCCC. Translation: CAWSAEDKQP. The entire CDR3 sequence reads CAWSAEDKQPQHF. The full variable domain, its missing parts supplied by reference TRBV30 and TRBJ1-5, is SQTIHQWPATLVQPVGSPLSLECTVEGTSNPNLYWYRQAAGRGLQLLFYSVGIGQISSEVPQNLSASRPQDRQFILSSKKLLLSDSGFYLCAWSAEDKQPQHFGDGTRLSIL.

This clone was seen only a few times. The observed sequence ends 3 residues before the CDR3 terminus, with the missing tail filled in from the germline J gene. The rearrangement links TRBV2 to TRBJ2-5; 7 bases map to TRBD1. The germline V gene has CDR1 SNHLY and CDR2 FYNNEI. The V segment lost 7 bases and the J segment 3 bases; nucleotides outside the gene matches: 8. CDR3 length: 14 residues. CDR3 bases read: TGTGCCAGCACCGCCAGGGACAGCAAAGAGACC. Translation gives CASTARDSKET. The full CDR3 protein is CASTARDSKETQYF.

At least ten counts were recorded for this clone. The read ends 3 residues shy of where the CDR3 ends; the end is completed using the germline J gene. This chain links TRBV2 with TRBJ1-5; D may be TRBD1 (5 bases). The germline V gene encodes CDR1 SNHLY and CDR2 FYNNEI. Trimming left V 0 bases short and J 7 bases short, with 16 bases between. The CDR3 runs 16 residues. The sequenced part of the CDR3 DNA is TGTGCCAGCAGTGAAGCGGGGCGAGGGGAATTGCAGCCC. Protein: CASSEAGRGELQP. The complete CDR3 protein is CASSEAGRGELQPQHF.

A remark on this clone: The read gets to within 3 residues of the CDR3 end, and the germline J gene fills in the rest. The chain combines TRBV2 with TRBJ2-7; TRBD1 matches 9 bases. Germline V gives CDR1 SNHLY, CDR2 FYNNEI. Trimming took 8 bases from V and 3 from J; bases not matched to a gene: 8. This CDR3 contains 14 residues. The DNA read from the CDR3 is TGTGCCAGCCTCGGGACAGGGAGAAACTACGAG. Translation gives CASLGTGRNYE. The whole CDR3 sequence is CASLGTGRNYEQYF. Full variable domain (missing parts from reference TRBV2 and TRBJ2-7): EPEVTQTPSHQVTQMGQEVILRCVPISNHLYFYWYRQILGQKVEFLVSFYNNEISEKSEIFDDQFSVERPDGSNFTLKIRSTKLEDSAMYFCASLGTGRNYEQYFGPGTRLTVT.

This clone has a handful of counts. Read sequence stops 3 residues before the CDR3 end, and the germline J gene provides the missing end. V and J are TRBV19 and TRBJ2-6; 11 bases match TRBD1. Germline trimming cut 4 bases from V and 0 bases from J; bases unmatched to any gene: 8. Germline loops: CDR1 LNHDA, CDR2 SQIVND (reference sequence). This CDR3 comprises 19 residues. CDR3 sequence reads: CASSRDRGVDSSGANVLTF. The covered CDR3 bases are TGTGCCAGTAGTAGGGACAGGGGGGTGGATAGCTCTGGGGCCAACGTC. Full variable domain (outside the CDR3, taken from reference TRBV19 and TRBJ2-6): DGGITQSPKYLFRKEGQNVTLSCEQNLNHDAMYWYRQDPGQGLRLIYYSQIVNDFQKGDIAEGYSVSREKKESFPLTVTSAQKNPTAFYLCASSRDRGVDSSGANVLTFGAGSRLTVL.

Of note for this clone: The CDR3 end is not reached by the read, which stops 3 residues before it; the germline J gene fills it in. The chain uses TRBV7-9 and TRBJ1-1; tentative D call: TRBD1 (5 bases). In germline, CDR1 is SEHNR, CDR2 FQNEAQ (reference sequence). The length of the CDR3 is 11 residues. The CDR3 DNA, read in part, is TGTGCCAGCAGTCGGGGGGAGGAA. It translates to CASSRGEE. The complete CDR3 reads CASSRGEEAFF.

This clone was counted many times. The CDR3 protein is CASSERLAESTDTQYF. The sequenced part of the CDR3 DNA is TGTGCCAGCAGCGAAAGACTAGCGGAAAGCACAGATACG. This rearrangement joins TRBV6-2 or TRBV6-3 to TRBJ2-3; 9 nucleotides match TRBD2. Read sequence stops 3 residues before the CDR3 end, and the germline J gene provides the missing end. CDR3 size: 16 residues. From germline, CDR1 is MNHEY and CDR2 SVGEGT. V lost 6 bases and J lost 0; bases outside the gene matches: 7.

Regarding this clone: Coverage ceases 3 residues before the CDR3 finishes, and the germline J gene fills in the end. The genes are TRBV19 and TRBJ1-6, with unresolved D. V was cut by 5 bases and J by 3 bases, with 11 bases left in between. Per germline, CDR1 LNHDA and CDR2 SQIVND (reference sequence). The CDR3 is 15 amino acids. CDR3 region: CASSLTGNYNSPLHF. CDR3 DNA, as far as it was read: TGTGCCAGTAGTCTGACGGGGAACTATAATTCACCC. Complete variable domain (other parts from reference TRBV19 and TRBJ1-6): DGGITQSPKYLFRKEGQNVTLSCEQNLNHDAMYWYRQDPGQGLRLIYYSQIVNDFQKGDIAEGYSVSREKKESFPLTVTSAQKNPTAFYLCASSLTGNYNSPLHFGNGTRLTVT.

Concerning this clone: With the read ending 3 residues before the CDR3 end, the germline J gene is used to fill in that end. The V gene is TRBV30, the J gene TRBJ1-2, with 8 bases matching TRBD1. CDR3 length: 15 amino acids. Trimming took 2 bases from V and 5 from J; bases not matched to a gene: 10. Germline loops: CDR1 GTSNPN, CDR2 SVGIG (reference sequence). The CDR3 is CAWSLVRGQAYGYTF. CDR3 DNA (partial): TGTGCCTGGAGTCTAGTGAGGGGACAGGCGTATGGC. The full variable domain, completed using reference TRBV30 and TRBJ1-2, is SQTIHQWPATLVQPVGSPLSLECTVEGTSNPNLYWYRQAAGRGLQLLFYSVGIGQISSEVPQNLSASRPQDRQFILSSKKLLLSDSGFYLCAWSLVRGQAYGYTFGSGTRLTVV.

This clone came up many times. Read data end 3 residues before the CDR3 end; the end is taken from the germline J gene. The chain employs TRBV2 and TRBJ2-5; the match to TRBD1 covers 9 bases. V was clipped by 6 bases and J by 5 bases; unmatched bases: 4. CDR3 length equals 13 residues. Germline assignment: CDR1 SNHLY and CDR2 FYNNEI. The covered CDR3 bases are TGTGCCAGCAGGGGGACAGGGATGGAGACC. The encoded protein is CASRGTGMET. The full-length CDR3 reads as CASRGTGMETQYF.

This clone showed up many times. The read falls 3 residues short of the CDR3 end, and the missing part is taken from the germline J gene. The rearrangement joins TRBV19 to TRBJ1-3, with D tentatively TRBD1 (6 bases). The CDR3 has 16 amino acids. Per germline, CDR1 LNHDA and CDR2 SQIVND (reference sequence). V dropped 3 bases and J dropped 0 bases, with 12 bases sitting between them. The part of the CDR3 DNA that was read is TGTGCCAGTAGTATGAACAGGGACGTCTCTGGAAACACC. It specifies CASSMNRDVSGNT. The whole CDR3 sequence reads CASSMNRDVSGNTIYF.

This clone was detected many times. This CDR3 is CASSADREKNEQYF. The sequenced CDR3 bases are TGTGCCAGCAGTGCGGACAGGGAGAAGAACGAG. The V and J genes are TRBV2 and TRBJ2-7, with TRBD1 matching over 8 bases. The observed sequence ends 3 residues before the CDR3 terminus, with the missing tail filled in from the germline J gene. Germline V gene data show CDR1 as SNHLY and CDR2 as FYNNEI. With V trimmed by 4 bases and J by 5 bases, 7 bases remained unmatched. The CDR3 covers 14 residues.

Concerning this clone itself: The read falls 3 residues short of the CDR3 end, and the missing part is taken from the germline J gene. V usage is TRBV7-9 and J usage is TRBJ2-5; 8 bases agree with TRBD1. Germline-derived CDR1 and CDR2 are SEHNR and FQNEAQ (reference sequence). CDR3 size: 15 residues. V lost 5 bases and J lost 5; bases outside the gene matches: 10. The sequenced part of the CDR3 DNA is TGTGCCAGCAGCCCCGACAGGGGAACAAGGGAGACC. Protein product: CASSPDRGTRET. The full CDR3 protein reads CASSPDRGTRETQYF.

Turning to this clone: The read comes to an end 3 residues before the CDR3 does, leaving the germline J gene to fill in the end. This chain links TRBV30 with TRBJ1-1; a weak D match, TRBD1 (6 bases). Germline loops: CDR1 GTSNPN, CDR2 SVGIG (reference sequence). The V end lost 2 bases, the J end lost 0 bases, and 16 bases lay between the germline ends. The CDR3 has 16 amino acids. This CDR3 reads CAWSRGSWKMNTEAFF. CDR3 bases read: TGTGCCTGGAGTAGGGGGAGTTGGAAGATGAACACTGAA.

On this clone itself: The read is 3 residues too short to cover the CDR3 end, so that end is filled in from the germline J gene. The chain uses TRBV2 and TRBJ2-7; 11 bases agree with TRBD2. This CDR3 region has 15 residues. Germline V gives CDR1 SNHLY, CDR2 FYNNEI. J gave up 4 bases and V 6 bases, and 8 bases lay outside the gene matches. The sequenced CDR3 bases are TGTGCCAGCAGACTAACTAGCGGGGGAGCTTACGAG. It yields the protein CASRLTSGGAYE. The full-length CDR3 reads as CASRLTSGGAYEQYF.

This clone was observed many times. The read terminates 3 residues ahead of where the CDR3 ends, so the germline J gene completes it. The chain links TRBV6-1 to TRBJ2-4, with TRBD2 matching 11 bases. The CDR3 covers 14 residues. The trim removed 3 bases at V and 6 bases at J, leaving 1 base unmatched. Per the germline V gene, CDR1 is MNHNS and CDR2 is SASEGT. The sequenced part of the CDR3 DNA is TGTGCCAGCAGTGACCTAGCGGGGGGAAACATT. As protein: CASSDLAGGNI. The whole CDR3 protein reads CASSDLAGGNIQYF.

The table lists this clone with a few counts. The CDR3 end lies 3 residues beyond the end of the read and is filled in from the germline J gene. The chain carries TRBV18 and TRBJ2-2, with a possible D match to TRBD1 (5 bases). V was clipped by 1 base and J by 4 bases, with 13 bases between them. Germline CDR1 KGHSH, CDR2 LQKENI. The CDR3 spans 16 residues. CDR3 residues: CASSPQKGFLTGELFF. The DNA read from the CDR3 is TGTGCCAGCTCACCACAAAAGGGGTTTCTCACCGGGGAG. The full variable domain, in which reference TRBV18 and TRBJ2-2 provide the parts outside the CDR3, is NAGVMQNPRHLVRRRGQEARLRCSPMKGHSHVYWYRQLPEEGLKFMVYLQKENIIDESGMPKERFSAEFPKEGPSILRIQQVVRGDSAAYFCASSPQKGFLTGELFFGEGSRLTVL.

To note about this clone: The sequenced fragment ends 3 residues before the CDR3 boundary, so the rest is inferred from the germline J gene. The same CDR3 also results from other DNA sequences found in this sample. The chain is built from TRBV2 and TRBJ1-4; maybe TRBD1 (5 bases). CDR1 and CDR2 from the germline V gene are SNHLY and FYNNEI. The CDR3 covers 15 residues. V lost 2 bases to trimming and J lost 8 bases, with 15 bases between them. The CDR3 DNA, read in part, is TGTGCCAGCAGTGAAACTTGGGACTTTGGGGAAAAA. Protein: CASSETWDFGEK. The complete CDR3 reads CASSETWDFGEKLFF.

This clone was counted ten times or more. The read terminates 3 residues before the CDR3 end, so the remaining end is supplied by the germline J gene. The gene calls are TRBV2 and TRBJ2-3, with TRBD2 matching over 12 bases. With 5 bases clipped from V and 4 bases from J, the junction kept 4 bases outside the gene matches. The germline CDR1 and CDR2 sequences are SNHLY and FYNNEI. This CDR3 has 15 amino acids. The CDR3 loop is CASSYSSGGADTQYF. The part of the CDR3 DNA that was read is TGTGCCAGCAGTTACTCTAGCGGGGGGGCAGATACG.

This clone was detected a few times. With the read ending 3 residues before the CDR3 end, the germline J gene is used to fill in that end. The genes are TRBV19 and TRBJ1-3; 7 nucleotides align to TRBD1. CDR3 length equals 14 residues. The V gene end was trimmed by 5 bases and the J gene end by 0 bases; junction bases not matched to a gene: 1. CDR1 and CDR2 (germline): LNHDA, SQIVND (reference sequence). The CDR3 loop is CASSRDSSGNTIYF. Partial CDR3 DNA: TGTGCCAGTAGTCGGGACAGCTCTGGAAACACC.

Note on this clone: The read halts 3 residues ahead of the CDR3 end, with the missing end drawn from the germline J gene. The genes are TRBV5-1 and TRBJ1-6, with unresolved D. Germline V lookup: CDR1 SGHRS, CDR2 YFSETQ. V lost 2 bases and J 10 bases, leaving 16 bases between the germline ends. The CDR3 covers 15 residues. CDR3 bases read: TGCGCCAGCAGCTTACTCGACATGTTAGGGTCACCC. Its protein is CASSLLDMLGSP. The whole CDR3 sequence reads CASSLLDMLGSPLHF.

This clone was seen only a few times. The CDR3 end is not reached by the read, which stops 3 residues before it; the germline J gene fills it in. This chain links TRBV4-2 with TRBJ2-7; TRBD2 matches at 8 bases. The CDR3 length is 17 residues. V shed 3 bases and J 0 bases; nucleotides not matched to a gene: 10. The germline V gene has CDR1 LGHNA and CDR2 YNFKEQ. The DNA read from the CDR3 is TGTGCCAGCAGCCACCCCTCGGGGGGGCGCACCTCCTACGAG. Its translation is CASSHPSGGRTSYE. From start to end, the CDR3 is CASSHPSGGRTSYEQYF.

This clone was observed many times. From the germline J gene comes the end of the CDR3, since the read stops 3 residues before it. This sequence joins TRBV18 and TRBJ1-3; 7 bases fit TRBD1. Germline V gene data show CDR1 as KGHSH and CDR2 as LQKENI. The length of the CDR3 is 15 residues. Unmatched junction bases numbered 11, after V lost 4 bases and J lost 8 bases. The sequenced part of the CDR3 DNA is TGTGCCAGCTCACGTGTCGCGACAGGGATCGACACC. As protein: CASSRVATGIDT. Given in full, the CDR3 is CASSRVATGIDTIYF.

This clone was seen repeatedly, ten times or more. The read terminates 3 residues before the CDR3 end, so the remaining end is supplied by the germline J gene. The rearrangement uses TRBV7-9 and TRBJ2-3; no definite D call. Deletions cut 6 bases from V and 3 bases from J, with 10 bases between. This CDR3 contains 13 residues. Per the germline V gene, CDR1 is SEHNR and CDR2 is FQNEAQ (reference sequence). The CDR3 protein is CASSQTGTDTQYF. The sequenced part of the CDR3 DNA is TGTGCCAGCAGTCAGACTGGAACAGATACG.